The 12 T cell receptor beta chains reported below all come from one sample, sequenced in a study of CD8 T cells in ankylosing spondylitis (dated by TCRdb to about 2017). Library preparation employed 5' RACE. Sequencing instrument: Illumina HiSeq 2500. TCRdb ran its own pipeline on the public reads, namely fastp trimming at Q25 and MiXCR clone calling, and kept in-frame beta chains. Duplicate CDR3 protein sequences are folded into a single record with the most common DNA and genes. In this sample the table shows a few hundred thousand distinct CDR3 sequences, 15% to 20% of which occur a single time. 7.5% to 9% of the sample is held by the ten biggest clonotypes. The sample was blood, either unsorted or a sorted T cell fraction (not recorded which). Source of these receptors: a male donor with ankylosing spondylitis or in good health (not recorded which).

The chain combines TRBV18 with TRBJ2-3; D remains unclear. Per germline, CDR1 KGHSH and CDR2 LQKENI. Trimming stripped 2 bases from V and 6 bases from J, with 21 bases between. The CDR3 is 17 residues long. The CDR3 loop is CASSPYLATRSRDTQYF. Here the CDR3 DNA reads TGTGCCAGCTCACCATACTTGGCTACCCGTTCCCGGGATACGCAGTATTTT.

V and J are TRBV5-1 and TRBJ1-3, with D perhaps matching TRBD1 (6 bases). Per the germline V gene, CDR1 is SGHRS and CDR2 is YFSETQ. This CDR3 spans 16 amino acids. V lost 4 bases and J lost 4, with 18 bases in between. The CDR3 region has the DNA TGCGCCAGCAGCCCAGAGGCCGGGGGCTCAGGAAACACCATATATTTT. As protein: CASSPEAGGSGNTIYF.

The chain carries TRBV25-1 and TRBJ2-6, with D perhaps given as TRBD1 or TRBD2 (5 bases each). Germline loops: CDR1 MGHDK, CDR2 SYGVNS. The CDR3 sequence is 16 residues long. The V and J ends lost 3 bases and 0 bases respectively, with 9 bases between them. CDR3 coding DNA: TGTGCCAGCAGTGATCTTGGGGGCTCTGGGGCCAACGTCCTGACTTTC. Translation: CASSDLGGSGANVLTF.

The sample holds a few counts of this clonotype. This CDR3 reads CASSPGQGNGANVLTF. CDR3 coding DNA: TGTGCCAGCAGCCCCGGACAGGGAAACGGGGCCAACGTCCTGACTTTC. The chain has TRBV3-1 and TRBJ2-6, with 8 positions matching TRBD1. The CDR3 has 16 residues. V shed 4 bases, J shed 4 bases, and the junction held 6 bases outside the gene matches. Germline loops: CDR1 LGHDT, CDR2 YNNKEL (reference sequence).

This clonotype has at least ten counts. The genes are TRBV4-2 and TRBJ1-5, with a weak D call TRBD1 (5 bases). This CDR3 contains 15 residues. V lost 4 bases to trimming and J lost 7 bases, with 17 bases between them. Per germline, CDR1 LGHNA and CDR2 YNFKEQ. In nucleotides, the CDR3 is TGTGCCAGCAGCCCGCAGCCGGGGCAGGGCCAGCCCCAGCATTTT. This encodes CASSPQPGQGQPQHF.

This clonotype appeared once. This chain links TRBV7-2 with TRBJ2-3; D is unclear. The CDR3 spans 15 residues. The V gene lost 3 bases and the J gene lost 0 bases, with 10 bases spanning the gap. CDR1 SGHTA and CDR2 FQGNSA come from the germline V gene. In DNA form, the CDR3 reads TGTGCCAGCAGCTTTCGGTCATCTAGCACAGATACGCAGTATTTT. This codes for CASSFRSSSTDTQYF. The whole variable domain, remainder taken from reference TRBV7-2 and TRBJ2-3, is GAGVSQSPSNKVTEKGKDVELRCDPISGHTALYWYRQSLGQGLEFLIYFQGNSAPDKSGLPSDRFSAERTGGSVSTLTIQRTQQEDSAVYLCASSFRSSSTDTQYFGPGTRLTVL.

This clonotype turned up a few times. J is TRBJ2-2 and V is TRBV24-1; no reliable D call. Trimming stripped 0 bases from V and 6 bases from J, with 7 bases between. Germline CDR1 is KGHDR and CDR2 is SFDVKD. This CDR3 is built from 14 residues. The CDR3 nucleotides are TGTGCCACCAGTGATTTGGGACGGGCCGGGGAGCTGTTTTTT. It translates to CATSDLGRAGELFF.

This rearrangement joins TRBV5-1 to TRBJ1-5; D gene unclear. This CDR3 is 15 amino acids long. V lost 1 base and J 2 bases, leaving 10 bases between the germline ends. Germline loops: CDR1 SGHRS, CDR2 YFSETQ. CDR3 protein: CASSLLPGGNQPQHF. CDR3 nucleotides: TGCGCCAGCAGCTTGTTACCTGGAGGCAATCAGCCCCAGCATTTT.

This clonotype showed up just a few times. The rearrangement uses TRBV6-5 and TRBJ1-1; D is uncertain. The CDR3 extends over 15 amino acids. Trimming stripped 4 bases from V and 1 base from J, with 13 bases between. Germline V gives CDR1 MNHEY, CDR2 SVGAGI. CDR3 bases: TGTGCCAGCAGTTCCGATGGGCAATCGAACACTGAAGCTTTCTTT. Translation: CASSSDGQSNTEAFF.

The rearrangement uses TRBV20-1 and TRBJ2-1; TRBD1 matches at 7 bases. The CDR3 is 14 amino acids. The germline gives CDR1 DFQATT, CDR2 SNEGSKA (reference sequence). Trimming took 4 bases from V and 5 from J; bases not matched to a gene: 8. The CDR3 region has the DNA TGCAGTGCTACCAATTGGGACAGCAACAATGAGCAGTTCTTC. Its protein product is CSATNWDSNNEQFF.

Only a few counts were recorded for this clonotype. The genes are TRBV27 and TRBJ1-4, with 9 bases that match TRBD1. The germline CDR1 and CDR2 sequences are MNHEY and SMNVEV (reference sequence). The V and J ends lost 5 bases and 5 bases, in that order; junction bases with no gene match: 6. This CDR3 is built from 15 residues. The DNA for the CDR3 is TGTGCCAGCAGTCCGACCGGGACAGGGAATGAAAAACTGTTTTTT. It specifies CASSPTGTGNEKLFF.

The CDR3 loop reads CASISTGRETQYF. The CDR3 DNA follows: TGTGCCAGCATCTCGACAGGGAGGGAGACCCAGTACTTC. This chain connects TRBV28 to TRBJ2-5; weak D call: TRBD1 (7 bases). Trimming took 7 bases from V and 5 from J, leaving 14 bases between them. Germline V gene data show CDR1 as MDHEN and CDR2 as SYDVKM. The CDR3 consists of 13 residues. The entire variable domain, with the rest obtained from reference TRBV28 and TRBJ2-5, is as follows: DVKVTQSSRYLVKRTGEKVFLECVQDMDHENMFWYRQDPGLGLRLIYFSYDVKMKEKGDIPEGYSVSREKKERFSLILESASTNQTSMYLCASISTGRETQYFGPGTRLLVL.